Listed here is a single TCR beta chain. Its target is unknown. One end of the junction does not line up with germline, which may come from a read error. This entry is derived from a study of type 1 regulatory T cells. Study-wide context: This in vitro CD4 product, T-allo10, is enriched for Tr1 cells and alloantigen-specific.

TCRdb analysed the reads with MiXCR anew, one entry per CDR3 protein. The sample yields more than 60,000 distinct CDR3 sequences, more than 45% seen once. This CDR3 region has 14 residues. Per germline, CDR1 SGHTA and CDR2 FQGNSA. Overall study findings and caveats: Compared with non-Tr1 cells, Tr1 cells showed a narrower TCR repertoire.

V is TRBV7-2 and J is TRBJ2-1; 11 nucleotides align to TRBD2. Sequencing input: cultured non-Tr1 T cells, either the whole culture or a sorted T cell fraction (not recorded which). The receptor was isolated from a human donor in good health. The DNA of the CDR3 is TGTTCCAGCAGTAGCGGGGGGGTCATCAATGAGCAGTTCTTC. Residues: CSSSSGGVINEQFF.